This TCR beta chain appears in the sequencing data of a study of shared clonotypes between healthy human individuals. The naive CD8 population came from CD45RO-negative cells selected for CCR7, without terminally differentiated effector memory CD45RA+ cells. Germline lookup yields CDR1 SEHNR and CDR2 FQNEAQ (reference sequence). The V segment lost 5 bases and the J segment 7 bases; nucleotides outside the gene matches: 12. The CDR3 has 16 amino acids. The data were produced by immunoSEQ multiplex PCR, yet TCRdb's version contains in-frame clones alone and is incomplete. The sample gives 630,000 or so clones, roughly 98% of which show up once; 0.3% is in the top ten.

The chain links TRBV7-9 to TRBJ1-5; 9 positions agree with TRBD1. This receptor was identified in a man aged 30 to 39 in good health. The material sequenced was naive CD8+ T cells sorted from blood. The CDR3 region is CASSPGGTGSFQPQHF. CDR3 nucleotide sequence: TGTGCCAGCAGCCCCGGGGGGACAGGGTCTTTCCAGCCCCAGCATTTT.